The entry below gives a single T cell receptor (beta chain) sequence along with its context. What it recognizes is unknown. These data originate in a study of early stage breast cancer tumors. In the study overall: ER+/PR+/HER2- status applied to about 80% of the 16 invasive breast tumors.

Study results and caveats: Compared with adjacent normal breast, tumors showed about 2.4-fold denser, more clonal T cells. Enriched TCRB sequences shared across patients were mostly commonly generated sequences. In about 90% of the 16 patients, blood comparison separated tumor from normal breast.

This table comes from immunoSEQ multiplex PCR, and its TCRdb copy is limited to in-frame clones, with some not included. The sample includes about 53,000 clones, around nine tenths of them seen just once. The CDR3 is made up of 16 amino acids. CDR1 and CDR2 (germline): SGHTA, FQGNSA. Trimming removed 0 bases from V and 0 bases from J, with 10 bases in between. This receptor was obtained from a person between 70 and 80 years old with breast cancer. The chain combines TRBV7-2 with TRBJ2-3; no clear D gene. The sample taken for sequencing was blood. The CDR3: CASSLAGSSSTDTQYF. The CDR3 DNA follows: TGTGCCAGCAGCTTAGCCGGGTCGAGTAGCACAGATACGCAGTATTTT.